One sample yielded the 27 T cell receptor beta chains listed below, sequenced in a study of CD8 T cells in Susac syndrome. Random hexamers were used to reverse transcribe the RNA input (roughly 0.5 to 1 ug). TCRdb independently ran MiXCR on the immunoSEQ multiplex PCR reads; one entry per CDR3 protein. There are about 160,000 distinct CDR3 sequences in the sample; approximately 95% occur only once, and about 0.13% lies in the top ten. The sample taken for sequencing was CD4+ T cells from PBMCs. The receptors originated from a human donor with Susac syndrome.

The genes are TRBV20-1 and TRBJ2-7; tentatively, D is TRBD2 (5 bases). Germline V lookup: CDR1 DFQATT, CDR2 SNEGSKA (reference sequence). The CDR3 sequence is 13 residues long. CDR3 DNA: TGCCTAGCCCAGGCAGGTTTAGACTACGAGCAGTACTTC. Translated, it gives CLAQAGLDYEQYF.

V and J are TRBV20-1 and TRBJ2-1, with TRBD2 matching over 7 bases. The CDR3 extends over 14 amino acids. Unmatched junction bases numbered 7, after V lost 3 bases and J lost 5 bases. Germline CDR1 is DFQATT and CDR2 is SNEGSKA (reference sequence). CDR3 protein: CSASSGTKDNEQFF. The DNA of the CDR3 is TGCAGTGCTAGCTCCGGGACTAAGGACAATGAGCAGTTCTTC.

The chain joins TRBV7-2 to TRBJ2-1, with 11 bases aligning to TRBD2. V shed 5 bases and J 9 bases; nucleotides not matched to a gene: 12. CDR1 SGHTA and CDR2 FQGNSA come from the germline V gene. CDR3 length: 16 amino acids. CDR3 region: CASSDRLAGLIGEQFF. In nucleotides, the CDR3 is TGTGCCAGCAGCGATCGACTAGCGGGATTAATAGGTGAGCAGTTCTTC.

This chain uses TRBV5-1 with TRBJ2-4, with TRBD2 as a possible D gene (6 bases). V lost 3 bases, J lost 12 bases, and 19 bases lay in between. The germline V gene has CDR1 SGHRS and CDR2 YFSETQ. The length of the CDR3 is 14 residues. The CDR3 nucleotides are TGCGCCAGCAGCTCCGCGGGGCCTCGGTTTCATCAGTACTTC. Translation gives CASSSAGPRFHQYF.

The rearrangement links TRBV28 to TRBJ2-1, with D hard to call. The CDR3 spans 11 residues. Looked up from germline, CDR1 is MDHEN and CDR2 is SYDVKM. The V end was cut by 2 bases, the J end by 8 bases, with 4 bases between. Here the CDR3 DNA reads TGTGCCAGCAGTTTAGGGCATGAGCAGTTCTTC. It translates to CASSLGHEQFF.

The chain recombines TRBV30 with TRBJ1-5; D not certain. The CDR3 spans 13 residues. V was clipped by 4 bases and J by 5 bases, with 12 bases between them. The germline CDR1 and CDR2 sequences are GTSNPN and SVGIG (reference sequence). The CDR3 DNA sequence: TGTGCCTGGACCCTGCGCGGGGATCAGCCCCAGCATTTT. Residues: CAWTLRGDQPQHF. The full variable domain, rest sourced from reference TRBV30 and TRBJ1-5, is SQTIHQWPATLVQPVGSPLSLECTVEGTSNPNLYWYRQAAGRGLQLLFYSVGIGQISSEVPQNLSASRPQDRQFILSSKKLLLSDSGFYLCAWTLRGDQPQHFGDGTRLSIL.

V gene TRBV7-9 combines with J gene TRBJ2-2; D gene uncertain. The V end lost 4 bases, the J end lost 6 bases, and 12 bases lay between the germline ends. CDR1 SEHNR and CDR2 FQNEAQ come from the germline V gene (reference sequence). This CDR3 is built from 14 residues. CDR3 residues: CASSSPGLPGELFF. The CDR3 DNA is TGTGCCAGCAGCTCACCGGGCCTGCCCGGGGAGCTGTTTTTT.

This sequence joins TRBV18 and TRBJ1-4, with unresolved D. V dropped 3 bases and J dropped 5 bases, with 7 bases sitting between them. Germline-derived CDR1 and CDR2 are KGHSH and LQKENI. The CDR3 contains 13 residues. In DNA, the CDR3 is TGTGCCAGCTCACCGTGGCAGAATGAAAAACTGTTTTTT. Its protein is CASSPWQNEKLFF.

In its sample, this clonotype was seen once. This sequence joins TRBV4-1 and TRBJ1-6, with 9 bases identical to TRBD1. In germline, CDR1 is MGHRA, CDR2 YSYEKL. This CDR3 contains 17 residues. V lost 0 bases, J lost 7 bases, and 7 bases stayed unmatched. CDR3 residues: CASSQEGQGVRNSPLHF. The CDR3 DNA sequence: TGCGCCAGCAGCCAAGAGGGACAGGGAGTGAGAAATTCACCCCTCCACTTT.

The chain couples TRBV5-1 to TRBJ2-3; 7 bases are a match to TRBD1. Germline lookup yields CDR1 SGHRS and CDR2 YFSETQ. The junction had 13 bases not matched to a gene; V was cut back by 4 bases and J by 2 bases. CDR3 length: 17 amino acids. In nucleotides, the CDR3 is TGCGCCAGCAGCGATACGCCACAGGGGACCCCCACAGATACGCAGTATTTT. Its translation is CASSDTPQGTPTDTQYF.

CDR3 region: CSSRQGGYGYTF. As DNA, the CDR3 is TGCAGCAGCAGACAGGGCGGGTATGGCTACACCTTC. The V call is TRBV29-1, the J call TRBJ1-2, with 7 bases aligning to TRBD1. V gave up 8 bases and J gave up 5 bases; unmatched junction bases: 8. The CDR3 extends over 12 amino acids. From germline, CDR1 is SQVTM and CDR2 ANQGSEA. Looking up the rest from reference TRBV29-1 and TRBJ1-2 gives the full variable domain: SAVISQKPSRDICQRGTSLTIQCQVDSQVTMMFWYRQQPGQSLTLIATANQGSEATYESGFVIDKFPISRPNLTFSTLTVSNMSPEDSSIYLCSSRQGGYGYTFGSGTRLTVV.

The J gene is TRBJ2-2, the V gene TRBV29-1, with TRBD2 identical over 8 bases. V shed 5 bases, J shed 5 bases, and the junction held 10 bases outside the gene matches. The V gene's germline CDR1 is SQVTM and CDR2 ANQGSEA. The CDR3 has 15 residues. The CDR3 loop is CSVSWGLGFTGELFF. CDR3 bases: TGCAGCGTTTCGTGGGGACTAGGGTTTACCGGGGAGCTGTTTTTT.

The chain has TRBV7-2 and TRBJ2-7; TRBD2 might be the D (6 bases). The CDR3 runs to 15 residues. Trimming removed 5 bases from V and 2 bases from J, with 16 bases in between. Germline loops: CDR1 SGHTA, CDR2 FQGNSA. The CDR3 here is CASSPHGRGTYEQYF. The CDR3 bases are TGTGCCAGCAGCCCCCACGGACGGGGGACCTACGAGCAGTACTTC. Variable domain in full (rest from reference TRBV7-2 and TRBJ2-7): GAGVSQSPSNKVTEKGKDVELRCDPISGHTALYWYRQSLGQGLEFLIYFQGNSAPDKSGLPSDRFSAERTGGSVSTLTIQRTQQEDSAVYLCASSPHGRGTYEQYFGPGTRLTVT.

This clonotype was seen only once. The chain combines TRBV5-1 with TRBJ2-7; weak D call: TRBD2 (5 bases). The CDR3 spans 15 residues. V shed 4 bases and J shed 5 bases, with 19 bases lying between them. CDR1 and CDR2 from the germline V gene are SGHRS and YFSETQ. The CDR3 DNA reads as TGCGCCAGCAGCGGGATGATCCAAGCCGGGGACGAGCAGTACTTC. Translating gives CASSGMIQAGDEQYF.

This chain joins TRBV7-9 and TRBJ2-3, with no clear D. V dropped 2 bases and J dropped 12 bases, with 15 bases sitting between them. Germline CDR1 SEHNR, CDR2 FQNEAQ (reference sequence). There are 13 residues in the CDR3. This chain's CDR3 is CASSLSTVHLQYF. In DNA form, the CDR3 reads TGTGCCAGCAGCTTATCAACGGTCCACCTTCAGTATTTT.

The chain carries TRBV28 and TRBJ1-1; weak D call: TRBD1 (5 bases). Per the germline V gene, CDR1 is MDHEN and CDR2 is SYDVKM. V lost 6 bases, J lost 5 bases, and 13 bases lay in between. The CDR3 runs to 13 residues. As DNA, the CDR3 is TGTGCCAGCAGGCACGGGGGAAAAACTGAAGCTTTCTTT. Translating gives CASRHGGKTEAFF.

CDR3 sequence: CASSYSKLRAYEQYV. The CDR3, as DNA: TGTGCCAGCAGTTACTCGAAGCTCCGGGCCTACGAGCAGTACGTC. This chain joins TRBV6-6 and TRBJ2-7, with D hard to call. CDR1 MNHNY and CDR2 SVGAGI come from the germline V gene (reference sequence). The V end lost 0 bases, the J end lost 2 bases, and 11 bases lay between the germline ends. This CDR3 has 15 amino acids.

The rearrangement joins TRBV7-9 to TRBJ2-6; D might be TRBD2 (6 bases). This CDR3 comprises 18 residues. V was shortened by 5 bases and J by 1 base, with 18 bases between the two germline ends. Germline V gives CDR1 SEHNR, CDR2 FQNEAQ (reference sequence). CDR3 DNA: TGTGCCAGCAGCACAGGAGGGGCCAGGAGGTCTGGGGCCAACGTCCTGACTTTC. It encodes CASSTGGARRSGANVLTF.

V is TRBV12-3 or TRBV12-4 and J is TRBJ2-1, with 9 bases identical to TRBD2. The CDR3 runs 17 residues. V lost 6 bases and J lost 10; bases outside the gene matches: 19. DNA of the CDR3: TGTGCCAGCAGCCCCGGACTAGCGAAGACCGCGGGGATCGAGCAGTTCTTC. Amino acids: CASSPGLAKTAGIEQFF.

CDR3 sequence reads: CASSLQVYPGQKNTDTQYF. As DNA, the CDR3 is TGTGCCAGCAGTTTACAGGTATATCCCGGACAGAAGAACACAGATACGCAGTATTTT. The J gene is TRBJ2-3, the V gene TRBV27, with D perhaps TRBD1 (6 bases). Germline V lookup: CDR1 MNHEY, CDR2 SMNVEV (reference sequence). V shed 2 bases and J shed 2 bases, with 23 bases lying between them. The CDR3 has 19 residues.

The chain combines TRBV29-1 with TRBJ1-1; the D gene is possibly TRBD1 (6 bases). V was clipped by 5 bases and J by 5 bases, with 18 bases between them. CDR1 and CDR2 (germline): SQVTM, ANQGSEA. CDR3 size: 14 residues. The CDR3 loop reads CSVTPGRGRTEAFF. The CDR3 DNA sequence: TGCAGCGTTACTCCGGGCAGGGGAAGAACTGAAGCTTTCTTT.

The genes are TRBV25-1 and TRBJ2-7; possible D gene TRBD1, 5 bases. The CDR3 is made up of 14 amino acids. In germline, CDR1 is MGHDK, CDR2 SYGVNS. Deletions cut 1 base from V and 3 bases from J, with 10 bases between. CDR3 coding DNA: TGTGCCAGCAGTGAATGGGGCAACCGCTACGAGCAGTACTTC. Protein product: CASSEWGNRYEQYF.

The chain employs TRBV7-8 and TRBJ1-2, with D uncertain. Trimming left V 3 bases short and J 1 base short, with 9 bases between. The CDR3 runs 14 residues. Germline V gene lookup returns CDR1 SGHVS and CDR2 FQNEAQ. CDR3 amino acids: CASSFSPDNYGYTF. The CDR3, as DNA: TGTGCCAGCAGCTTTTCCCCCGATAACTATGGCTACACCTTC.

CDR3 sequence reads: CASSIPGTSGSPGLEQYF. The CDR3, as DNA: TGTGCCAGCAGTATCCCCGGGACTAGCGGGAGCCCCGGGCTCGAGCAGTACTTC. The rearrangement joins TRBV6-1 to TRBJ2-7; the match to TRBD2 covers 14 bases. Germline V gives CDR1 MNHNS, CDR2 SASEGT. The CDR3 consists of 18 residues. Trimming removed 5 bases from V and 6 bases from J; junction bases left unmatched: 15.

This clonotype is a singleton in its sample. The chain carries TRBV12-3 or TRBV12-4 and TRBJ2-3; no reliable D call. CDR3 length equals 14 residues. V gave up 2 bases and J gave up 3 bases, with 9 bases separating them. This chain's CDR3 is CASSLSAGTDTQYF. The CDR3 DNA follows: TGTGCCAGCAGTTTATCGGCCGGGACAGATACGCAGTATTTT.

V and J are TRBV18 and TRBJ1-6; D is unclear. Germline CDR1 and CDR2: KGHSH and LQKENI. The CDR3 contains 12 residues. V was cut by 3 bases and J by 7 bases, with 4 bases left in between. The CDR3 protein is CASSPKNSPLHF. CDR3 DNA: TGTGCCAGCTCACCTAAAAATTCACCCCTCCACTTT.

This clonotype was counted only a few times. The V and J genes are TRBV6-1 and TRBJ1-5; perhaps TRBD1 as D (6 bases). V gave up 5 bases and J gave up 1 base, with 18 bases separating them. This CDR3 region has 17 residues. Germline V gene sequence: CDR1 MNHNS, CDR2 SASEGT. CDR3 sequence (DNA): TGTGCCAGCAGTCCTGGTCTTCGGGGGCCGAGCAATCAGCCCCAGCATTTT. It specifies CASSPGLRGPSNQPQHF.